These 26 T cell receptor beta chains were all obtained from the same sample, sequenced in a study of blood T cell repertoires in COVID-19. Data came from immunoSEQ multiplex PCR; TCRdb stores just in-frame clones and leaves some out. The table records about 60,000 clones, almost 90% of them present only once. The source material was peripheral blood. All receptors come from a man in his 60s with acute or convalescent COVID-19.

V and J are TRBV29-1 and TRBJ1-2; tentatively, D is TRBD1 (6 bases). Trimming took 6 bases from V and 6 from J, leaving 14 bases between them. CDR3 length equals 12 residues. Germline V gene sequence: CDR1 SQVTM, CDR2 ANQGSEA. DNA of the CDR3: TGCAGCGTCGGGGGGGCAGGCGATGGCTACACCTTC. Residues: CSVGGAGDGYTF.

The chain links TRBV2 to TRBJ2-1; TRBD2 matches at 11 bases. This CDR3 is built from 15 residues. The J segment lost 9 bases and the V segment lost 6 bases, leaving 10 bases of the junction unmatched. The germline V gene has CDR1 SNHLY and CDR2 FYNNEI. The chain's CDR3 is CASRKLAGESGEQFF. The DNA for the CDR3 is TGTGCCAGCAGGAAACTAGCGGGAGAATCGGGTGAGCAGTTCTTC.

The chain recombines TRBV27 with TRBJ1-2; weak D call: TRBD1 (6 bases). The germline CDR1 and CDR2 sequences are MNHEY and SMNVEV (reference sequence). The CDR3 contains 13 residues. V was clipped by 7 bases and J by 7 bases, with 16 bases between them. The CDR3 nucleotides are TGTGCCAGCAACAAGGCGGGGGCAAGTGGCTACACCTTC. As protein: CASNKAGASGYTF.

CDR3 DNA sequence: TGTGCCAGCAGTCCTCATTCTCCAACAGGGGACTATGGCTACACCTTC. This encodes CASSPHSPTGDYGYTF. The genes are TRBV27 and TRBJ1-2; the match to TRBD1 covers 7 bases. There are 16 residues in the CDR3. In germline, CDR1 is MNHEY, CDR2 SMNVEV (reference sequence). Germline trimming cut 5 bases from V and 3 bases from J; bases unmatched to any gene: 12.

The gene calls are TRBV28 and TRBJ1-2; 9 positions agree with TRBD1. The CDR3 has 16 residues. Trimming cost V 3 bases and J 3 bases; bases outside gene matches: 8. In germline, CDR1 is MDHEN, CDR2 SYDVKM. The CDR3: CASSFSRWDRDYGYTF. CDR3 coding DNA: TGTGCCAGCAGTTTCAGTAGGTGGGACAGGGACTATGGCTACACCTTC.

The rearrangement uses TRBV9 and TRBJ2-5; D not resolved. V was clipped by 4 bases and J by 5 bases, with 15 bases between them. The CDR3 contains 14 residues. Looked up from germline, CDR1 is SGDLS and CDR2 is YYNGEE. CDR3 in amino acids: CASSPNKVGETQYF. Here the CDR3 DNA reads TGTGCCAGCAGCCCTAACAAGGTCGGGGAGACCCAGTACTTC.

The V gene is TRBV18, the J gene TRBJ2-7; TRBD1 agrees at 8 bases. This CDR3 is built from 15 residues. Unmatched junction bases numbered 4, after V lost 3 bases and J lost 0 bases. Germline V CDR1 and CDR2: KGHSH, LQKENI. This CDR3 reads CASSPGQEFSYEQYF. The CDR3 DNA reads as TGTGCCAGCTCACCGGGACAGGAGTTCTCCTACGAGCAGTACTTC.

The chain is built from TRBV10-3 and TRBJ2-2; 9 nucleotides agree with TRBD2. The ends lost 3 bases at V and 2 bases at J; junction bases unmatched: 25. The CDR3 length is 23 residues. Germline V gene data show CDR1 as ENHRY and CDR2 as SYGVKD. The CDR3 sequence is CAISEFLFGLRLAGTANTGELFF. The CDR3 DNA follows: TGTGCCATCAGTGAATTTTTGTTCGGGCTTAGGCTAGCGGGAACGGCCAACACCGGGGAGCTGTTTTTT.

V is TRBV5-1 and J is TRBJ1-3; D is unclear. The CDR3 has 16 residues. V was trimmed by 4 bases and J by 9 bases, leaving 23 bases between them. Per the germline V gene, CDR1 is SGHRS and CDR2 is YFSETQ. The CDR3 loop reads CASSPLSGWGSGTIYF. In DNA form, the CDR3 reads TGCGCCAGCAGCCCCCTAAGCGGTTGGGGTTCGGGCACCATATATTTT.

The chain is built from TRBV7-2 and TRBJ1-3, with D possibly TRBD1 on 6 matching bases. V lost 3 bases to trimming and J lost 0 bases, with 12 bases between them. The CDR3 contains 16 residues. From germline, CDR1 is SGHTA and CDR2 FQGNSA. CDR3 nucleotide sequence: TGTGCCAGCAGCTTGTTCAGGGGCGTCTCTGGAAACACCATATATTTT. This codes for CASSLFRGVSGNTIYF.

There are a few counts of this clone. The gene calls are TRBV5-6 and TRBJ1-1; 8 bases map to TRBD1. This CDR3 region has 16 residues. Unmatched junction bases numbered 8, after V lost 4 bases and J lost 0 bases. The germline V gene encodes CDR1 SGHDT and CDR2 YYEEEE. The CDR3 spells CASSGEGQVMNTEAFF. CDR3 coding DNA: TGTGCCAGCAGCGGAGAGGGACAGGTCATGAACACTGAAGCTTTCTTT.

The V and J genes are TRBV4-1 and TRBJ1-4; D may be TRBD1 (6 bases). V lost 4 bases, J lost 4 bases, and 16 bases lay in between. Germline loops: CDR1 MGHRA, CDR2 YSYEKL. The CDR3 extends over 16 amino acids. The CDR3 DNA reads TGCGCCAGCAGCCGGAATAGGCAGGGGCTTAATGAAAAACTGTTTTTT. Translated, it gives CASSRNRQGLNEKLFF.

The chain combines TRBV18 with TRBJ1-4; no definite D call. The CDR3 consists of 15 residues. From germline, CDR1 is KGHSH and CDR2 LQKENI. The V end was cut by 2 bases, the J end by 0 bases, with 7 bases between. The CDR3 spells CASSPFSTTNEKLFF. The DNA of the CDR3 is TGTGCCAGCTCACCATTTTCAACAACTAATGAAAAACTGTTTTTT.

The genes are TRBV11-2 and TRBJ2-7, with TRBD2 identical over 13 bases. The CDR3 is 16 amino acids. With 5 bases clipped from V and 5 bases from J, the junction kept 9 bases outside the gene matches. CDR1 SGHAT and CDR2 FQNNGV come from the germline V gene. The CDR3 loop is CASSLRTSGSIHEQYF. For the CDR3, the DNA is TGTGCCAGCAGCCTGCGGACTAGCGGGAGTATCCACGAGCAGTACTTC.

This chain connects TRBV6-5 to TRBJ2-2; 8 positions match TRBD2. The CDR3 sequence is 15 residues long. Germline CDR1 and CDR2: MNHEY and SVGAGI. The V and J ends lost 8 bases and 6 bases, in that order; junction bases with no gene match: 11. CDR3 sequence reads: CASCVDPGRAGELFF. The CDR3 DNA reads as TGTGCCAGCTGCGTAGACCCCGGGAGGGCCGGGGAGCTGTTTTTT.

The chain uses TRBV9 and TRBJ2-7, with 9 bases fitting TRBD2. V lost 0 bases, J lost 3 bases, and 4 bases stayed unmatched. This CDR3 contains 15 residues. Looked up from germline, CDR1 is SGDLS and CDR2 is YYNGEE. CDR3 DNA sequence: TGTGCCAGCAGCGTAGCCGGGACTAGCTTCTACGAGCAGTACTTC. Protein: CASSVAGTSFYEQYF.

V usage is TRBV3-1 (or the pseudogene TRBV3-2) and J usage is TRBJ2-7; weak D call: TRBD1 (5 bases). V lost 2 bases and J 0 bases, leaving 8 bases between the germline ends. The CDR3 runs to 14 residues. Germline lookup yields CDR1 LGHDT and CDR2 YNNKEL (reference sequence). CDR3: CASSQSDSSYEQYF. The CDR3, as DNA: TGTGCCAGCAGCCAAAGCGACAGCTCCTACGAGCAGTACTTC.

The CDR3 is CASSRRKSTDTQYF. The CDR3 coding sequence is TGTGCCAGCAGTCGGCGGAAAAGCACAGATACGCAGTATTTT. The V call is TRBV28, the J call TRBJ2-3; D gene uncertain. CDR1 MDHEN and CDR2 SYDVKM come from the germline V gene. Between the trimmed V and J ends, which lost 5 bases and 0 bases, there was a span of 9 bases. The CDR3 has 14 residues.

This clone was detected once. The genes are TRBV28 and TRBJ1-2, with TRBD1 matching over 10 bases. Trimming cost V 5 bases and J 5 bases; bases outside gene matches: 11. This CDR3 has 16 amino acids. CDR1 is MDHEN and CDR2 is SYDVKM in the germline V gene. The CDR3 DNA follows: TGTGCCAGCAGTCAACAGCTAGGACAGGGGGTATATGGCTACACCTTC. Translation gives CASSQQLGQGVYGYTF.

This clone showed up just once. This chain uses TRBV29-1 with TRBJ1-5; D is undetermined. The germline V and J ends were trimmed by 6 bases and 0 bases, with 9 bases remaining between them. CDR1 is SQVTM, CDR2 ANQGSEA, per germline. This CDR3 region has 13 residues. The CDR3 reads CSVIPSSNQPQHF. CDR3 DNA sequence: TGCAGCGTCATACCCAGTAGCAATCAGCCCCAGCATTTT.

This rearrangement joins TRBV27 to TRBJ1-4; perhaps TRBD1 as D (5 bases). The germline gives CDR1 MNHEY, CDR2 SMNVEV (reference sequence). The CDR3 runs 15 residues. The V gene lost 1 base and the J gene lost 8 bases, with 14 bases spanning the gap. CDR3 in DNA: TGTGCCAGCAGTTTATTCGGTTTCGGGGGGGAAAAACTGTTTTTT. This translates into CASSLFGFGGEKLFF.

The CDR3 DNA reads as TGTGCCAGCAGCCCCCACCCAGGGACAGCCGGGAATGAGCAGTTCTTC. It specifies CASSPHPGTAGNEQFF. The chain is built from TRBV7-7 and TRBJ2-1, with TRBD1 matching 7 bases. The length of the CDR3 is 16 residues. V lost 5 bases to trimming and J lost 7 bases; unmatched junction nucleotides: 14. Per the germline V gene, CDR1 is SSHAT and CDR2 is FNYEAQ (reference sequence).

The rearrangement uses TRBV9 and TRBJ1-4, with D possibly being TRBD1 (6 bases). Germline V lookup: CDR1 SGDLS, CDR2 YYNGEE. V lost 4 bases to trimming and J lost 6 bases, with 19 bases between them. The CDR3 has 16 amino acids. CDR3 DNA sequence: TGTGCCAGCAGCCCCCGGGACCGAGGGGGGGATGAAAAACTGTTTTTT. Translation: CASSPRDRGGDEKLFF.

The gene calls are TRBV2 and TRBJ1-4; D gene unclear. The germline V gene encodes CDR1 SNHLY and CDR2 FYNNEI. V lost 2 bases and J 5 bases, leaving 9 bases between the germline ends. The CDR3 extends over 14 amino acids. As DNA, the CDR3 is TGTGCCAGCAGTGAAAACAGCCCGAATGAAAAACTGTTTTTT. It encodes CASSENSPNEKLFF.

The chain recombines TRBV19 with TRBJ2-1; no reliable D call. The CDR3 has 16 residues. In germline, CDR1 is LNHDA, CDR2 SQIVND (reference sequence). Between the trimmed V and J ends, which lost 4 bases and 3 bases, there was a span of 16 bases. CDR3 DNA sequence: TGTGCCAGTAGTACCGCCTTCCCGGGTAACTACAATGAGCAGTTCTTC. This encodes CASSTAFPGNYNEQFF. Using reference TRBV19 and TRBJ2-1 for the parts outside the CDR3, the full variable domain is DGGITQSPKYLFRKEGQNVTLSCEQNLNHDAMYWYRQDPGQGLRLIYYSQIVNDFQKGDIAEGYSVSREKKESFPLTVTSAQKNPTAFYLCASSTAFPGNYNEQFFGPGTRLTVL.

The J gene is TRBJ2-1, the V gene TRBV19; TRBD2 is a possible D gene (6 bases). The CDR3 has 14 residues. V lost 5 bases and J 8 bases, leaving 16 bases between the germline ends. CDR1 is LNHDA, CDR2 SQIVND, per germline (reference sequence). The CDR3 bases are TGTGCCAGTAGTCGCCACCGGGGGACCGATGAGCAGTTCTTC. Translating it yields CASSRHRGTDEQFF.